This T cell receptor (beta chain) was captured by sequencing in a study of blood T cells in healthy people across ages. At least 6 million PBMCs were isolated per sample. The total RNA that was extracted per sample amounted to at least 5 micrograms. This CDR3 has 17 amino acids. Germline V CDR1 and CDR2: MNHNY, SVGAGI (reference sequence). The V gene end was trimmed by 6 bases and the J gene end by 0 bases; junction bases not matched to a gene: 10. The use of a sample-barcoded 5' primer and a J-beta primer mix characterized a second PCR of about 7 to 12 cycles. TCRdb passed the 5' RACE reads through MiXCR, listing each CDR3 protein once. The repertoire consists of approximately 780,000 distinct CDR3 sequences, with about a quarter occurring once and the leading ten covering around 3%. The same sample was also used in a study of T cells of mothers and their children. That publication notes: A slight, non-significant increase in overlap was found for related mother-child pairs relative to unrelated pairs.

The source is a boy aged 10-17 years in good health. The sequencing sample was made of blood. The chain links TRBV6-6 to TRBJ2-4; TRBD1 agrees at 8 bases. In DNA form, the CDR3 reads TGTGCCAGCAGGGGGGACAGGCTTCTTCTAGCCAAAAACATTCAGTACTTC. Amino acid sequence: CASRGDRLLLAKNIQYF.